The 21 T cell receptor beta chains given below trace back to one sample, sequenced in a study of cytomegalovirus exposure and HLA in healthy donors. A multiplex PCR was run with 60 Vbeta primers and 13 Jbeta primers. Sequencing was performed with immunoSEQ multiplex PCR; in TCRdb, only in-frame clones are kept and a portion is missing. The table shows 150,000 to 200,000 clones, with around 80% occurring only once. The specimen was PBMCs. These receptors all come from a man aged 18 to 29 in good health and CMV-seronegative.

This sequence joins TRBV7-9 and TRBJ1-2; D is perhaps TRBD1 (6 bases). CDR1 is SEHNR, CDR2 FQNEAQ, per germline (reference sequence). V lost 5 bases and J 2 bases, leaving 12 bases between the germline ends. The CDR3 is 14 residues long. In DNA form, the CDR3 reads TGTGCCAGCAGCCTAGGGACACAAAACTATGGCTACACCTTC. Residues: CASSLGTQNYGYTF.

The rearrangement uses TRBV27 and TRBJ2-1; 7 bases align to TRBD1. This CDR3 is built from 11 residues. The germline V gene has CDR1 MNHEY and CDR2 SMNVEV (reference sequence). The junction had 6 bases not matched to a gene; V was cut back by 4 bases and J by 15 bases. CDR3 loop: CASSSTGDRFF. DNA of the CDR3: TGTGCCAGCAGTTCAACAGGGGATCGGTTCTTC.

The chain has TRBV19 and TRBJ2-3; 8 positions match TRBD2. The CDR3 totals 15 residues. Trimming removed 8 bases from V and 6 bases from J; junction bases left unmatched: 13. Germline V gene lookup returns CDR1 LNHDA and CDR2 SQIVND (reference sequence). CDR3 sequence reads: CASREGSGVWDTQYF. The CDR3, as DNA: TGTGCCAGTCGAGAGGGTAGCGGGGTGTGGGATACGCAGTATTTT.

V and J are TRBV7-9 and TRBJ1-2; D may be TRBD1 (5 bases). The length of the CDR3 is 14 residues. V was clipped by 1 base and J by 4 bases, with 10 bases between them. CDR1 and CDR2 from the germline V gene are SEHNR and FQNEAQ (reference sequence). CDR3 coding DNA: TGTGCCAGCAGCTTAGACCAGGGCTCCTATGGCTACACCTTC. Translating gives CASSLDQGSYGYTF.

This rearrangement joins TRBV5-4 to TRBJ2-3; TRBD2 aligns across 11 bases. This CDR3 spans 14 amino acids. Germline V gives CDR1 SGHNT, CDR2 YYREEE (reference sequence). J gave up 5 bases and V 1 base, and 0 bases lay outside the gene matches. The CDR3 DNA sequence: TGTGCCAGCAGCTTGACTAGCGGGGGAGATACGCAGTATTTT. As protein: CASSLTSGGDTQYF.

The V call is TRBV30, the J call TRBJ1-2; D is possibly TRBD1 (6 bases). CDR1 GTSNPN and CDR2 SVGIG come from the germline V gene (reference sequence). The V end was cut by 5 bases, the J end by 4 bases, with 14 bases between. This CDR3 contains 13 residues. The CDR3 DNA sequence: TGTGCCTGGGTACAGGGATTTGTCTATGGCTACACCTTC. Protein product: CAWVQGFVYGYTF.

In DNA form, the CDR3 reads TGTGCCAGCAGCTTTATTACGGGACAGTCGGGTGAGCAGTTCTTC. Translated, it gives CASSFITGQSGEQFF. J is TRBJ2-1 and V is TRBV7-2; TRBD1 matches 7 bases. The CDR3 has 15 amino acids. V lost 3 bases and J lost 9; bases outside the gene matches: 11. Germline lookup yields CDR1 SGHTA and CDR2 FQGNSA.

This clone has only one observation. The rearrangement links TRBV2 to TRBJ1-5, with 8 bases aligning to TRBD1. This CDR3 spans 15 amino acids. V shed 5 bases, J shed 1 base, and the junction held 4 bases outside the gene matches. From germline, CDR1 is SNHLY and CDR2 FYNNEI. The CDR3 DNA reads TGTGCCAGCAGTCCCGGGACAGGAAGCAATCAGCCCCAGCATTTT. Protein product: CASSPGTGSNQPQHF.

The CDR3 DNA reads as TGTGCCAGCGGTCGAGGGTCGGGGGTCACCGGGGAGCTGTTTTTT. Protein sequence: CASGRGSGVTGELFF. This sequence joins TRBV2 and TRBJ2-2; maybe TRBD2 (6 bases). Germline values: CDR1 SNHLY, CDR2 FYNNEI. CDR3 length: 15 residues. Trimming cost V 8 bases and J 4 bases, with 17 bases left between them.

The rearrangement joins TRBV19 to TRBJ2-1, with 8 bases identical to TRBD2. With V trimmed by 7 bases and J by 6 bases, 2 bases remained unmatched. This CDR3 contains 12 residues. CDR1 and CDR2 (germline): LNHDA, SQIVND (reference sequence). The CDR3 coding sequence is TGTGCCAGTACCGGGACTAGCAATGAGCAGTTCTTC. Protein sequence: CASTGTSNEQFF. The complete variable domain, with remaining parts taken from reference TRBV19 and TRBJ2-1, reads DGGITQSPKYLFRKEGQNVTLSCEQNLNHDAMYWYRQDPGQGLRLIYYSQIVNDFQKGDIAEGYSVSREKKESFPLTVTSAQKNPTAFYLCASTGTSNEQFFGPGTRLTVL.

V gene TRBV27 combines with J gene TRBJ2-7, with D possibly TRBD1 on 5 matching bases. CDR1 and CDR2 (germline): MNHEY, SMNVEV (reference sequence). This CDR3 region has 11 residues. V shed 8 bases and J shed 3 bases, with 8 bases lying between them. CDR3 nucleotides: TGTGCCAGCGGCAGGGTCTACGAGCAGTACTTC. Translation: CASGRVYEQYF.

CDR3 sequence reads: CASSPTGNTEAFF. CDR3 bases: TGTGCCAGCTCACCGACGGGTAACACTGAAGCTTTCTTT. This chain joins TRBV18 and TRBJ1-1; D gene uncertain. CDR1 and CDR2 (germline): KGHSH, LQKENI. V was trimmed by 3 bases and J by 2 bases, leaving 7 bases between them. This CDR3 comprises 13 residues.

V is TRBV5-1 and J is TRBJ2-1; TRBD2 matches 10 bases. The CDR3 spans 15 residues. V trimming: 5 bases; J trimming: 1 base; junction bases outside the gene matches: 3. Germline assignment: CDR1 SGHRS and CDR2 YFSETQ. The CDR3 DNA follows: TGCGCCAGCAGTAGTAGCGGGAGGTCCTACAATGAGCAGTTCTTC. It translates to CASSSSGRSYNEQFF.

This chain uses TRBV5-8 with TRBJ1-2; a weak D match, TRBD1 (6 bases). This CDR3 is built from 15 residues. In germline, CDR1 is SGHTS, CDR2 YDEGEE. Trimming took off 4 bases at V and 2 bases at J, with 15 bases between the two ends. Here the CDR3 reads CASSLAGGANYGYTF. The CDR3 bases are TGTGCCAGCAGCCTGGCGGGGGGGGCAAACTATGGCTACACCTTC. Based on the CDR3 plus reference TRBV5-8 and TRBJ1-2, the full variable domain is EAGVTQSPTHLIKTRGQQATLRCSPISGHTSVYWYQQALGLGLQFLLWYDEGEERNRGNFPPRFSGRQFPNYSSELNVNALELEDSALYLCASSLAGGANYGYTFGSGTRLTVV.

DNA for the CDR3: TGTGCCAGCAGCGCCGTTACGGGGAACACCGGGGAGCTGTTTTTT. Translation: CASSAVTGNTGELFF. J is TRBJ2-2 and V is TRBV9; D call uncertain. The V and J ends lost 3 bases and 1 base respectively, with 10 bases between them. Germline values: CDR1 SGDLS, CDR2 YYNGEE. This CDR3 is 15 amino acids long.

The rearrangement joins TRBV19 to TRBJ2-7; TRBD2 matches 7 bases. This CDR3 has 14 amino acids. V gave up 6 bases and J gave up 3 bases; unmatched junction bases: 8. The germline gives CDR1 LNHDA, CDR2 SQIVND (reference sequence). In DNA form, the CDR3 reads TGTGCCAGTAGCCTGGCTAGCGGCAACTACGAGCAGTACTTC. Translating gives CASSLASGNYEQYF. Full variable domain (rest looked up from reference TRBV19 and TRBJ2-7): DGGITQSPKYLFRKEGQNVTLSCEQNLNHDAMYWYRQDPGQGLRLIYYSQIVNDFQKGDIAEGYSVSREKKESFPLTVTSAQKNPTAFYLCASSLASGNYEQYFGPGTRLTVT.

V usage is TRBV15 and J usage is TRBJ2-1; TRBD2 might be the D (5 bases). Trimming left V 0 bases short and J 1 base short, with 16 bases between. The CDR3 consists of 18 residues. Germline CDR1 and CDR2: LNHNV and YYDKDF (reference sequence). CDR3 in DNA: TGTGCCACCAGCAGAGATCATGGGAGCGGCCCGTCCTACAATGAGCAGTTCTTC. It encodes CATSRDHGSGPSYNEQFF.

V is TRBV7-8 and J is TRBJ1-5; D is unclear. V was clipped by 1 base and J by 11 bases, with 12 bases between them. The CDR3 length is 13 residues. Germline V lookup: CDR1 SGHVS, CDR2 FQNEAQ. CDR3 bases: TGTGCCAGCAGCTTAGGGGTACGAGGAGCCCAGCATTTT. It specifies CASSLGVRGAQHF.

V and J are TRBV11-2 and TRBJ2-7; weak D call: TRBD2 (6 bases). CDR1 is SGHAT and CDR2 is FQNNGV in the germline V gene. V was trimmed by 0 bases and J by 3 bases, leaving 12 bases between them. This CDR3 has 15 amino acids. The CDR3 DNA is TGTGCCAGCAGCTTAGACCCCCTCGGGAGCTACGAGCAGTACTTC. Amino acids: CASSLDPLGSYEQYF. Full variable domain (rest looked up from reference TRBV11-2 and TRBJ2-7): EAGVAQSPRYKIIEKRQSVAFWCNPISGHATLYWYQQILGQGPKLLIQFQNNGVVDDSQLPKDRFSAERLKGVDSTLKIQPAKLEDSAVYLCASSLDPLGSYEQYFGPGTRLTVT.

This CDR3 reads CASSLTRDRGADTQYF. Here the CDR3 DNA reads TGCGCCAGCAGCTTGACCCGGGACAGGGGGGCAGATACGCAGTATTTT. The rearrangement uses TRBV5-1 and TRBJ2-3, with 11 bases identical to TRBD1. V shed 1 base and J 4 bases; nucleotides not matched to a gene: 5. From germline, CDR1 is SGHRS and CDR2 YFSETQ. CDR3 size: 16 residues.

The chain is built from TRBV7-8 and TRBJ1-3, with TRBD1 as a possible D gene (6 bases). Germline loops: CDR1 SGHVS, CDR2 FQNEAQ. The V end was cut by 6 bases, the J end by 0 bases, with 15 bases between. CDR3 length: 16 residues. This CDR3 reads CASRKTGTDSGNTIYF. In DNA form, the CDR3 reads TGTGCCAGCAGAAAGACAGGCACCGACTCTGGAAACACCATATATTTT.